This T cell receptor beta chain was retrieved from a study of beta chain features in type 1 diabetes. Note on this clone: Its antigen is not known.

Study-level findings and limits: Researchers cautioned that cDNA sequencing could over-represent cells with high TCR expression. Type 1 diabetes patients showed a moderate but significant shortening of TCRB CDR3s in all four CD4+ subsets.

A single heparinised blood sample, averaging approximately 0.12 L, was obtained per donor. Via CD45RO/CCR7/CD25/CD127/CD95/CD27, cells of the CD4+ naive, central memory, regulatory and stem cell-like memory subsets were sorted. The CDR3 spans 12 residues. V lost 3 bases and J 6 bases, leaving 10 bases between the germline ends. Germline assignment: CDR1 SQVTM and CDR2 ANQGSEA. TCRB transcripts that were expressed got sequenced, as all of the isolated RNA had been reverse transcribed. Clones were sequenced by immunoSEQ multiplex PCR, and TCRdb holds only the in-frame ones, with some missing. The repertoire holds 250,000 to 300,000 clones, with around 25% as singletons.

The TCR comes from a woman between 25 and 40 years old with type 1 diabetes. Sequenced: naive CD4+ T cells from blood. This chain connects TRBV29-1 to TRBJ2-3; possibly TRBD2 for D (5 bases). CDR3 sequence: CSVDDGNDTQYF. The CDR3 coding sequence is TGCAGCGTTGATGACGGGAATGATACGCAGTATTTT.